The rows below give T cell receptor beta chains drawn from one sample of a study of early T cells in non-severe SARS-CoV-2 infection. Using its own MiXCR run on the 5' RACE reads, TCRdb lists one record per CDR3 protein. The sample lists about 60,000 distinct CDR3 sequences, 12% occurring once. Sequenced input: whole blood. All receptors come from an adult who was a healthcare worker with PCR-confirmed SARS-CoV-2 infection or an uninfected control (not recorded which). CDR3s include the opening cysteine and the closing phenylalanine or tryptophan. A D gene is named only where the DNA matches it firmly. Clone size is given for some rows only: seen once, a few or many times, or a class if the clone is expanded.

V gene	J gene	D gene	CDR3 length	clone size	CDR3 protein	CDR3 DNA
TRBV5-1	TRBJ2-5	TRBD1	14	few	CASNEQGKQETQYF	TGCGCCAGCAACGAACAGGGGAAACAAGAGACCCAGTACTTC
TRBV27	TRBJ1-6	TRBD1	14	NA	CASRWDRESSPLHF	TGTGCCAGCAGATGGGACAGGGAAAGTTCACCCCTCCACTTT
TRBV27	TRBJ2-7	NA	14	NA	CASSLGPGYHEQYF	TGTGCCAGCAGTTTAGGTCCCGGCTACCACGAGCAGTACTTC
TRBV19	TRBJ1-1	NA	14	few	CASSIAQLRTEAFF	TGTGCCAGTAGTATAGCACAGCTCCGCACTGAAGCTTTCTTT
TRBV6-6	TRBJ1-1	NA	15	many	CASTTGPRPNTEAFF	TGTGCCAGCACCACCGGTCCCAGGCCAAACACTGAAGCTTTCTTT
TRBV19	TRBJ2-2	NA	13	NA	CASSQQGFGELFF	TGTGCCAGTAGCCAACAGGGATTCGGGGAGCTGTTTTTT
TRBV20-1	TRBJ1-1	NA	15	many	CSAPRLGGRRTEAFF	TGCAGTGCTCCTCGATTGGGGGGACGGCGTACTGAAGCTTTCTTT
TRBV20-1	TRBJ2-7	NA	14	many	CSARDNAGSYEQYF	TGCAGTGCTAGAGATAATGCGGGCTCCTACGAGCAGTACTTC
TRBV6-1	TRBJ2-1	NA	14	NA	CASTLRDADNEQFF	TGTGCCAGCACCTTACGGGACGCCGACAATGAGCAGTTCTTC
TRBV7-3	TRBJ1-6	NA	15	NA	CASSLTQGFVSPLHF	TGTGCCAGCAGCTTAACACAGGGTTTCGTTTCACCCCTCCACTTT
TRBV18	TRBJ2-3	NA	13	NA	CASSRTSTDTQYF	TGTGCCAGCTCCCGTACTTCCACAGATACGCAGTATTTT
TRBV6-4	TRBJ2-1	TRBD2	15	NA	CASSDTSGDYNEQFF	TGTGCCAGCAGTGATACTAGCGGGGATTACAATGAGCAGTTCTTC
TRBV2	TRBJ2-5	TRBD2	16	few	CASSGQRTSTGETQYF	TGTGCCAGCAGTGGGCAGAGGACTAGCACGGGGGAGACCCAGTACTTC
TRBV9	TRBJ2-5	NA	14	many	CASSSRAGVETQYF	TGTGCCAGCAGCTCGAGGGCCGGAGTTGAGACCCAGTACTTC
TRBV29-1	TRBJ1-2	TRBD1	15	many	CSVELGGTGYNGYTF	TGCAGCGTTGAATTGGGTGGGACAGGGTACAACGGCTACACCTTC
TRBV6-5	TRBJ1-6	NA	13	few	CASSSKQLSPLHF	TGTGCCAGCAGTTCAAAACAGCTTTCACCCCTCCACTTT
TRBV29-1	TRBJ2-7	NA	12	many	CSVDQGLDEQYF	TGCAGCGTTGATCAGGGCTTGGACGAGCAGTACTTC
TRBV6-1	TRBJ1-2	NA	16	many	CASSESPTGRSDGYTF	TGTGCCAGCAGTGAATCCCCGACAGGCCGATCAGATGGCTACACCTTC
TRBV4-1	TRBJ2-1	NA	16	NA	CASSQQLAEIYNEQFF	TGCGCCAGCAGCCAACAACTAGCTGAAATTTACAATGAGCAGTTCTTC
TRBV28	TRBJ2-2	NA	16	many	CASSFPAARPSGELFF	TGTGCCAGCAGTTTCCCCGCGGCCCGACCCTCCGGGGAGCTGTTTTTT
TRBV20-1	TRBJ2-3	NA	16	few	CSARAPERGFADTQYF	TGCAGTGCTAGAGCTCCGGAGAGGGGGTTCGCAGATACGCAGTATTTT
TRBV20-1	TRBJ2-7	NA	13	few	CSALYGSAYEQYF	TGCAGTGCTCTCTACGGGAGCGCCTACGAGCAGTACTTC
TRBV2	TRBJ2-2	NA	13	few	CASSQGSTGELFF	TGTGCCAGCAGCCAGGGTAGCACCGGGGAGCTGTTTTTT
TRBV27	TRBJ1-2	NA	15	many	CASSLSFGPLRGYTF	TGTGCCAGCAGTTTATCTTTTGGCCCCCTGCGGGGCTACACCTTC
TRBV12-3/TRBV12-4	TRBJ2-2	NA	13	NA	CASSLVAAGELFF	TGTGCCAGCAGTTTAGTAGCGGCCGGGGAGCTGTTTTTT
TRBV21-1	TRBJ1-2	NA	17	many	CASSKVEPGGKDYGYTF	TGTGCCAGCAGCAAAGTGGAGCCAGGGGGCAAAGACTATGGCTACACCTTC
TRBV20-1	TRBJ2-3	TRBD2	15	many	CSAPPSGRARDTQYF	TGCAGTGCTCCCCCGAGCGGGAGGGCCCGAGATACGCAGTATTTT
TRBV24-1	TRBJ2-1	TRBD2	14	many	CATSTSGPNNEQFF	TGTGCCACCTCTACTAGCGGGCCCAACAATGAGCAGTTCTTC
TRBV20-1	TRBJ1-1	NA	16	many	CSASGPLGTDNTEAFF	TGCAGTGCTAGTGGACCCCTCGGGACGGACAACACTGAAGCTTTCTTT
TRBV27	TRBJ2-7	TRBD1	15	NA	CASSLRGQGVYEQYF	TGTGCCAGCAGTTTAAGGGGACAGGGTGTATACGAGCAGTACTTC
TRBV29-1	TRBJ2-7	NA	13	NA	CSVFVGVGYEQYF	TGCAGCGTTTTTGTGGGAGTAGGTTACGAGCAGTACTTC
TRBV11-2	TRBJ2-7	NA	12	few	CASGRTTYEQYF	TGTGCCAGCGGCAGGACCACCTACGAGCAGTACTTC
TRBV9	TRBJ2-2	NA	15	NA	CASSPSGEDTGELFF	TGTGCCAGCAGCCCTTCAGGGGAGGACACCGGGGAGCTGTTTTTT
TRBV30	TRBJ1-1	NA	14	few	CAWRDTGSNTEAFF	TGTGCCTGGAGAGATACAGGGTCGAACACTGAAGCTTTCTTT
TRBV27	TRBJ2-7	NA	16	NA	CASSTRRSDLSYEQYF	TGTGCCAGCAGTACCCGACGGTCGGACCTCTCCTACGAGCAGTACTTC
TRBV3-1	TRBJ2-3	TRBD1	16	many	CASSQRGQGKTDTQYF	TGTGCCAGCAGCCAAAGAGGACAGGGGAAAACAGATACGCAGTATTTT
TRBV7-8	TRBJ2-5	NA	14	medium-sized	CASSLVQYQETQYF	TGTGCCAGCAGCTTAGTACAGTACCAAGAGACCCAGTACTTC
TRBV5-1	TRBJ1-4	NA	14	few	CASSFRGREEKLFF	TGCGCCAGCAGCTTCAGGGGACGGGAAGAAAAACTGTTTTTT
TRBV7-3	TRBJ2-1	NA	16	many	CASSLKSRVGYNEQFF	TGTGCCAGCAGCTTAAAATCTAGGGTGGGCTACAATGAGCAGTTCTTC
TRBV4-1	TRBJ2-1	NA	13	many	CASRLEGYNEQFF	TGCGCCAGCCGACTCGAGGGCTACAATGAGCAGTTCTTC
TRBV29-1	TRBJ1-6	NA	14	few	CSVRGANMDSPLHF	TGCAGCGTCAGGGGCGCCAATATGGATTCACCCCTCCACTTT
TRBV7-2	TRBJ1-2	TRBD1	14	many	CASSLAGQDYGYTF	TGTGCCAGCAGCTTAGCGGGACAGGACTATGGCTACACCTTC
TRBV10-3	TRBJ2-5	NA	13	NA	CAISGTGKETQYF	TGTGCCATATCCGGGACGGGAAAAGAGACCCAGTACTTC
TRBV3-1	TRBJ2-5	TRBD1	13	few	CASTRGLGETQYF	TGTGCCAGCACCAGGGGGCTCGGAGAGACCCAGTACTTC
TRBV5-6	TRBJ2-3	TRBD2	16	few	CASSPGTSGSTDTQYF	TGTGCCAGCAGCCCGGGGACTAGCGGGAGCACAGATACGCAGTATTTT
TRBV20-1	TRBJ2-7	NA	15	many	CSARPSRAGAYEQYF	TGCAGTGCTAGGCCCAGCCGGGCAGGGGCATACGAGCAGTACTTC
TRBV7-3	TRBJ2-1	TRBD2	16	NA	CASSLMLAGINNEQFF	TGTGCCAGCAGCTTAATGCTAGCGGGCATCAACAATGAGCAGTTCTTC
TRBV18	TRBJ2-2	NA	15	NA	CASSPGLLGTGELFF	TGTGCCAGCTCACCCGGACTTCTTGGCACCGGGGAGCTGTTTTTT
TRBV30	TRBJ1-3	NA	15	many	CAWRPGPFSGNTIYF	TGTGCCTGGAGGCCGGGCCCCTTCTCTGGAAACACCATATATTTT
TRBV6-5	TRBJ2-7	NA	11	many	CASRDSLEQYF	TGTGCCAGCAGAGACTCACTCGAGCAGTACTTC
TRBV5-1	TRBJ2-1	TRBD2	18	few	CASSLAIKGLPSYNEQFF	TGCGCCAGCAGCTTGGCCATAAAGGGACTACCTTCCTACAATGAGCAGTTCTTC
TRBV19	TRBJ2-1	NA	14	NA	CASSIRGSWNEQFF	TGTGCCAGTAGTATCCGGGGCTCTTGGAATGAGCAGTTCTTC
TRBV9	TRBJ2-5	TRBD2	15	few	CASSPGIAGAETQYF	TGTGCCAGCAGCCCCGGGATAGCGGGGGCAGAGACCCAGTACTTC
TRBV10-2	TRBJ1-1	NA	15	many	CASTRTGQATTEAFF	TGCGCCAGCACCAGAACGGGACAAGCTACGACTGAAGCTTTCTTT